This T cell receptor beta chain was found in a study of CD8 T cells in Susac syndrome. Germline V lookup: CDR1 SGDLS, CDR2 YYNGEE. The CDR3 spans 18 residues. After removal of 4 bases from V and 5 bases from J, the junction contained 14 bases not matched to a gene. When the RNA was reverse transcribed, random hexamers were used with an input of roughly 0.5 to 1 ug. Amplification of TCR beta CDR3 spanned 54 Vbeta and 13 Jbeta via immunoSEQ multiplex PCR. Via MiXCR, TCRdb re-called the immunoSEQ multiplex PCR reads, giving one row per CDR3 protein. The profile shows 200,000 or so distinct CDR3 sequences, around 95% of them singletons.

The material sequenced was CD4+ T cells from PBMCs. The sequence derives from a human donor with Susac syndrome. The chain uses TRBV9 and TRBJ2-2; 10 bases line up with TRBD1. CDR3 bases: TGTGCCAGCAGCTACCGAGTGGGATCGGGACAGGGGACCGGGGAGCTGTTTTTT. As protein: CASSYRVGSGQGTGELFF.